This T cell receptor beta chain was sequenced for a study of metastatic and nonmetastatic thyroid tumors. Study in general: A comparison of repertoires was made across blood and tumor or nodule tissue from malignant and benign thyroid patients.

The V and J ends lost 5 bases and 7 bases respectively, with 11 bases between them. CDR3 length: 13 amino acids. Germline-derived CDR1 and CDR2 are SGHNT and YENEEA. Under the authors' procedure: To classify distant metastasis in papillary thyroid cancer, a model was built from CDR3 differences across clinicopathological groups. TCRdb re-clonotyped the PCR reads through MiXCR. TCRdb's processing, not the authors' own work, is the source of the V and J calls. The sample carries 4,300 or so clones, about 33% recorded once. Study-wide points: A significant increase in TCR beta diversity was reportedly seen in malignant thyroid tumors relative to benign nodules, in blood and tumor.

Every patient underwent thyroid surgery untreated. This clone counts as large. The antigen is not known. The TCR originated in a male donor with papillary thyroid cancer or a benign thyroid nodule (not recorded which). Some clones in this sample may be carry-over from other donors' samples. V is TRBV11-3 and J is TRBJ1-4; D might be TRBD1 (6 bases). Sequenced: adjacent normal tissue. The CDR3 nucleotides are TGTGCCAGCAGCCCAGGAGGGGGTGAAAAACTGTTTTTT. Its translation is CASSPGGGEKLFF.